These T cell receptor beta chains were read from a single sample in a study of T cell repertoires in cytomegalovirus infection. TCRdb processed the reads anew with MiXCR; each CDR3 protein has one entry. Among more than 650,000 distinct CDR3 sequences listed, 35% to 45% were seen once. Sequenced input: PBMCs. These receptors were obtained from a human donor in good health (CMV status not recorded). Some clones in this sample may be carry-over from other donors' samples. Both conserved end residues are part of each CDR3. The order of the fields is D gene, clone size, V gene, CDR3 length, J gene, CDR3 protein, CDR3 DNA. The D gene is left open where the match is weak. Expanded clones get a size class; other rows say once, few or many, or leave the size out.

D gene: NA; clone size: few; V gene: TRBV9; CDR3 length: 11; J gene: TRBJ2-3; CDR3 protein: CASGPTDTQYF; CDR3 DNA: TGTGCCAGCGGACCCACAGATACGCAGTATTTT
D gene: NA; clone size: few; V gene: TRBV5-1; CDR3 length: 16; J gene: TRBJ2-5; CDR3 protein: CASSLGRRPTEETQYF; CDR3 DNA: TGCGCCAGCAGCTTGGGGCGGCGGCCGACTGAAGAGACCCAGTACTTC
D gene: NA; clone size: NA; V gene: TRBV20-1; CDR3 length: 13; J gene: TRBJ1-5; CDR3 protein: CSARWEESQPQHF; CDR3 DNA: TGCAGTGCCCGTTGGGAGGAGAGTCAGCCCCAGCATTTT
D gene: NA; clone size: few; V gene: TRBV6-1; CDR3 length: 17; J gene: TRBJ2-4; CDR3 protein: CASSRKEGGTAKNIQYF; CDR3 DNA: TGTGCCAGCAGTAGAAAGGAGGGGGGAACGGCCAAAAACATTCAGTACTTC
D gene: TRBD2; clone size: NA; V gene: TRBV7-9; CDR3 length: 13; J gene: TRBJ2-5; CDR3 protein: CASTRLALETQYF; CDR3 DNA: TGTGCCAGCACCAGACTAGCGTTGGAGACCCAGTACTTC
D gene: TRBD2; clone size: few; V gene: TRBV10-3; CDR3 length: 13; J gene: TRBJ2-1; CDR3 protein: CATSGSDYNEQFF; CDR3 DNA: TGTGCCACTAGCGGGAGTGACTACAATGAGCAGTTCTTC
D gene: TRBD1; clone size: few; V gene: TRBV5-1; CDR3 length: 17; J gene: TRBJ2-5; CDR3 protein: CASSLGAGTGVQETQYF; CDR3 DNA: TGCGCCAGCAGCTTGGGGGCCGGGACAGGGGTACAAGAGACCCAGTACTTC
D gene: NA; clone size: NA; V gene: TRBV2; CDR3 length: 13; J gene: TRBJ1-1; CDR3 protein: CASSQSGNTEAFF; CDR3 DNA: TGTGCCAGCAGCCAGTCGGGCAACACTGAAGCTTTCTTT
D gene: NA; clone size: NA; V gene: TRBV6-8; CDR3 length: 14; J gene: TRBJ2-5; CDR3 protein: CATSLGGAGETQYF; CDR3 DNA: TGTGCCACCTCCCTTGGAGGGGCGGGGGAGACCCAGTACTTC
D gene: NA; clone size: NA; V gene: TRBV5-4; CDR3 length: 14; J gene: TRBJ1-4; CDR3 protein: CASSLGSRTEKLFF; CDR3 DNA: TGTGCCAGCAGCTTGGGCTCCCGGACCGAAAAACTGTTTTTT
D gene: NA; clone size: NA; V gene: TRBV28; CDR3 length: 16; J gene: TRBJ1-5; CDR3 protein: CASSSSSRDVNQPQHF; CDR3 DNA: TGTGCCAGCAGTTCAAGCTCAAGGGACGTCAATCAGCCCCAGCATTTT
D gene: TRBD1; clone size: NA; V gene: TRBV7-8; CDR3 length: 15; J gene: TRBJ1-1; CDR3 protein: CASSAGQGANTEAFF; CDR3 DNA: TGTGCCAGCAGCGCCGGACAGGGGGCGAACACTGAAGCTTTCTTT
D gene: NA; clone size: few; V gene: TRBV5-4; CDR3 length: 14; J gene: TRBJ2-3; CDR3 protein: CASSSKETTDTQYF; CDR3 DNA: TGTGCCAGCAGCTCGAAGGAGACCACAGATACGCAGTATTTT
D gene: NA; clone size: NA; V gene: TRBV10-3; CDR3 length: 13; J gene: TRBJ2-7; CDR3 protein: CATMASGTYEQYF; CDR3 DNA: TGTGCCACCATGGCCAGTGGGACCTACGAGCAGTACTTC
D gene: NA; clone size: NA; V gene: TRBV7-9; CDR3 length: 14; J gene: TRBJ1-6; CDR3 protein: CASSLLAANSPLHF; CDR3 DNA: TGTGCCAGCAGCTTGCTGGCAGCTAATTCACCCCTCCACTTT
D gene: NA; clone size: many; V gene: TRBV11-2; CDR3 length: 16; J gene: TRBJ2-7; CDR3 protein: CASSSTLAGSSYEQYF; CDR3 DNA: TGTGCCAGCAGCTCGACCTTGGCGGGGAGCTCCTACGAGCAGTACTTC
D gene: NA; clone size: few; V gene: TRBV7-8; CDR3 length: 16; J gene: TRBJ1-5; CDR3 protein: CASSHSERGVVQPQHF; CDR3 DNA: TGTGCCAGCAGCCACTCCGAGAGGGGTGTTGTGCAGCCCCAGCATTTT
D gene: NA; clone size: NA; V gene: TRBV28; CDR3 length: 17; J gene: TRBJ2-5; CDR3 protein: CASSSTVAGSPVETQYF; CDR3 DNA: TGTGCCAGCAGCTCCACAGTAGCAGGGTCTCCGGTAGAGACCCAGTACTTC
D gene: TRBD1; clone size: NA; V gene: TRBV20-1; CDR3 length: 14; J gene: TRBJ1-5; CDR3 protein: CSAHTGDSNQPQHF; CDR3 DNA: TGCAGTGCGCATACAGGGGATAGCAATCAGCCCCAGCATTTT
D gene: TRBD1; clone size: NA; V gene: TRBV2; CDR3 length: 15; J gene: TRBJ1-2; CDR3 protein: CATETSPDRELGYTF; CDR3 DNA: TGTGCCACCGAAACTAGCCCCGACAGGGAACTCGGCTACACCTTC
D gene: TRBD1; clone size: many; V gene: TRBV24-1; CDR3 length: 14; J gene: TRBJ2-1; CDR3 protein: CATSGTVDYNEQFF; CDR3 DNA: TGTGCCACCTCCGGGACAGTAGATTACAATGAGCAGTTCTTC
D gene: NA; clone size: NA; V gene: TRBV28; CDR3 length: 15; J gene: TRBJ1-1; CDR3 protein: CASSPTTKGNTEAFF; CDR3 DNA: TGTGCCAGCAGTCCGACGACAAAGGGGAACACTGAAGCTTTCTTT
D gene: NA; clone size: few; V gene: TRBV28; CDR3 length: 15; J gene: TRBJ2-1; CDR3 protein: CASQRDRRSYNEQFF; CDR3 DNA: TGTGCCAGCCAGCGGGACAGGAGGTCATACAATGAGCAGTTCTTC
D gene: NA; clone size: NA; V gene: TRBV7-9; CDR3 length: 13; J gene: TRBJ1-5; CDR3 protein: CASSIQSGQPQHF; CDR3 DNA: TGTGCCAGCAGCATACAAAGCGGACAGCCCCAGCATTTT
D gene: NA; clone size: few; V gene: TRBV6-2/TRBV6-3; CDR3 length: 14; J gene: TRBJ2-3; CDR3 protein: CASSYQSRWDTQYF; CDR3 DNA: TGTGCCAGCAGTTACCAGAGCAGGTGGGATACGCAGTATTTT
D gene: NA; clone size: many; V gene: TRBV7-2; CDR3 length: 14; J gene: TRBJ2-5; CDR3 protein: CASSMKGLDETQYF; CDR3 DNA: TGTGCCAGCAGCATGAAAGGACTGGATGAGACCCAGTACTTC
D gene: NA; clone size: NA; V gene: TRBV19; CDR3 length: 14; J gene: TRBJ1-5; CDR3 protein: CASRLGPFNQPQHF; CDR3 DNA: TGTGCCAGCAGACTTGGGCCTTTCAATCAGCCCCAGCATTTT
D gene: NA; clone size: NA; V gene: TRBV12-3/TRBV12-4; CDR3 length: 15; J gene: TRBJ1-4; CDR3 protein: CASSFLGQRNEKLFF; CDR3 DNA: TGTGCCAGCAGTTTTCTGGGACAACGTAATGAAAAACTGTTTTTT
D gene: NA; clone size: NA; V gene: TRBV4-1; CDR3 length: 16; J gene: TRBJ1-4; CDR3 protein: CASSLTKVALGEKLFF; CDR3 DNA: TGCGCCAGCAGCCTCACTAAGGTGGCCTTAGGTGAAAAACTGTTTTTT
D gene: TRBD2; clone size: many; V gene: TRBV7-2; CDR3 length: 16; J gene: TRBJ2-3; CDR3 protein: CASSPPLAGGTDTQYF; CDR3 DNA: TGTGCCAGCAGCCCCCCACTAGCGGGGGGCACAGATACGCAGTATTTT
D gene: NA; clone size: NA; V gene: TRBV5-4; CDR3 length: 13; J gene: TRBJ2-1; CDR3 protein: CASSNQGSNEQFF; CDR3 DNA: TGTGCCAGCAGCAATCAGGGTTCCAATGAGCAGTTCTTC
D gene: NA; clone size: NA; V gene: TRBV18; CDR3 length: 16; J gene: TRBJ2-1; CDR3 protein: CASSPRGAGAYNEQFF; CDR3 DNA: TGTGCCAGCTCACCGAGGGGGGCTGGCGCCTACAATGAGCAGTTCTTC
D gene: TRBD1; clone size: few; V gene: TRBV12-3/TRBV12-4; CDR3 length: 15; J gene: TRBJ1-1; CDR3 protein: CASSLDWTGESGAFF; CDR3 DNA: TGTGCCAGCAGTTTAGACTGGACAGGGGAATCAGGAGCTTTCTTT
D gene: NA; clone size: many; V gene: TRBV7-9; CDR3 length: 14; J gene: TRBJ2-7; CDR3 protein: CASSLGQLSYEQYF; CDR3 DNA: TGTGCCAGCAGCTTAGGACAGTTATCCTACGAGCAGTACTTC
D gene: TRBD1; clone size: NA; V gene: TRBV3-1; CDR3 length: 13; J gene: TRBJ1-5; CDR3 protein: CASSQGDRQPQHF; CDR3 DNA: TGTGCCAGCAGCCAAGGGGACAGACAGCCCCAGCATTTT
D gene: NA; clone size: NA; V gene: TRBV7-2; CDR3 length: 17; J gene: TRBJ2-3; CDR3 protein: CASSLVAGRGTPGTQYF; CDR3 DNA: TGTGCCAGCAGCTTAGTGGCGGGGCGGGGAACGCCGGGTACGCAGTATTTT
D gene: NA; clone size: NA; V gene: TRBV6-5; CDR3 length: 15; J gene: TRBJ1-4; CDR3 protein: CASAQIFTRNEKLFF; CDR3 DNA: TGTGCCAGCGCCCAAATCTTCACCCGGAATGAAAAACTGTTTTTT
D gene: NA; clone size: NA; V gene: TRBV12-3/TRBV12-4; CDR3 length: 13; J gene: TRBJ2-7; CDR3 protein: CASSFVQIYEQYF; CDR3 DNA: TGTGCCAGCAGTTTCGTGCAGATTTACGAGCAGTACTTC
D gene: NA; clone size: few; V gene: TRBV19; CDR3 length: 11; J gene: TRBJ1-4; CDR3 protein: CASSMNSWLFF; CDR3 DNA: TGTGCCAGTAGTATGAACAGTTGGCTGTTTTTT
D gene: NA; clone size: NA; V gene: TRBV7-9; CDR3 length: 14; J gene: TRBJ2-2; CDR3 protein: CASSDLGGEGELFF; CDR3 DNA: TGTGCCAGCAGCGACCTTGGGGGAGAAGGGGAGCTGTTTTTT
D gene: NA; clone size: NA; V gene: TRBV6-1; CDR3 length: 15; J gene: TRBJ2-1; CDR3 protein: CASSEAGLPPREQFF; CDR3 DNA: TGTGCCAGCAGTGAAGCCGGGCTCCCTCCCCGTGAGCAGTTCTTC
D gene: NA; clone size: NA; V gene: TRBV20-1; CDR3 length: 10; J gene: TRBJ1-2; CDR3 protein: CSAGSGFPTF; CDR3 DNA: TGCAGTGCGGGTTCAGGGTTCCCAACCTTC
D gene: NA; clone size: many; V gene: TRBV6-1; CDR3 length: 13; J gene: TRBJ1-2; CDR3 protein: CASSALGGYGYTF; CDR3 DNA: TGTGCCAGCAGTGCCCTGGGGGGGTATGGCTACACCTTC
D gene: NA; clone size: few; V gene: TRBV6-6; CDR3 length: 14; J gene: TRBJ1-2; CDR3 protein: CASRTTGAGYGYTF; CDR3 DNA: TGTGCCAGCAGGACGACAGGTGCTGGCTATGGCTACACCTTC
D gene: NA; clone size: NA; V gene: TRBV19; CDR3 length: 16; J gene: TRBJ1-5; CDR3 protein: CASSLSRRGGYHPQHF; CDR3 DNA: TGTGCCAGTAGTCTTTCTCGACGCGGGGGGTATCATCCCCAGCATTTT
D gene: NA; clone size: few; V gene: TRBV7-2; CDR3 length: 14; J gene: TRBJ2-4; CDR3 protein: CASSLPGNLRIQYF; CDR3 DNA: TGTGCCAGCAGCCTCCCGGGTAACCTCCGGATTCAGTACTTC
D gene: TRBD1; clone size: few; V gene: TRBV20-1; CDR3 length: 15; J gene: TRBJ1-5; CDR3 protein: CSARGQGFLNQPQHF; CDR3 DNA: TGCAGTGCTAGGGGACAGGGGTTCCTGAATCAGCCCCAGCATTTT